What follows are 5 T cell receptor beta chains derived from one specimen sequenced in a study of shared clonotypes between healthy human individuals. Sequencing used immunoSEQ multiplex PCR; TCRdb keeps in-frame clones, though not all of them. The profile shows 2.3 million or so clones, 85% to 95% of them singletons. Sample: naive CD4+ T cells from PBMCs. Regarding subset: CD45RA+ positively selected. The receptors were sampled from a man younger than 35 in good health. Some clones in this sample may be carry-over from other donors' samples.

V gene TRBV14 combines with J gene TRBJ1-4; D remains ambiguous. V lost 1 base, J lost 5 bases, and 8 bases lay in between. Germline values: CDR1 SGHDN, CDR2 FVKESK. CDR3 length: 14 amino acids. CDR3 nucleotides: TGTGCCAGCAGCCAAGTAAGCGGGAATGAAAAACTGTTTTTT. Translated, it gives CASSQVSGNEKLFF.

In regard to this clone: Other DNA sequences from this sample encode an identical CDR3 as well. The chain joins TRBV18 to TRBJ1-4; no definite D call. Trimming shortened V by 2 bases and J by 4 bases, and 5 bases separated the two germline ends. CDR1 and CDR2 from the germline V gene are KGHSH and LQKENI. The CDR3 loop spans 13 amino acids. The CDR3 DNA is TGTGCCAGCTCACCAGGGAATAATGAAAAACTGTTTTTT. Its translation: CASSPGNNEKLFF.

This clone was picked up one time. V and J are TRBV5-1 and TRBJ2-7; 9 bases line up with TRBD1. The CDR3 is 14 residues long. Losses at the gene ends were 4 bases for V and 2 bases for J; bases not matched to a gene: 4. CDR1 is SGHRS and CDR2 is YFSETQ in the germline V gene. CDR3 bases: TGCGCCAGCAGCCCCCGGGACAGGGCCTACGAGCAGTACTTC. Translated: CASSPRDRAYEQYF.

V usage is TRBV11-3 and J usage is TRBJ2-7; 9 bases are a match to TRBD2. The ends lost 4 bases at V and 7 bases at J; junction bases unmatched: 8. CDR1 SGHNT and CDR2 YENEEA come from the germline V gene. CDR3 size: 14 residues. The CDR3 DNA follows: TGTGCCAGCAGCTCTTTAGCGGGAGTAGGAGAGCAGTACTTC. Its protein is CASSSLAGVGEQYF.

The rearrangement uses TRBV2 and TRBJ2-2; D unclear. The CDR3 consists of 14 residues. CDR1 is SNHLY and CDR2 is FYNNEI in the germline V gene. Trimming stripped 6 bases from V and 0 bases from J, with 8 bases between. The CDR3 loop reads CASRVGANTGELFF. CDR3 sequence (DNA): TGTGCCAGCAGGGTCGGCGCGAACACCGGGGAGCTGTTTTTT.